This T cell receptor (beta chain) was profiled in a study of blood T cell repertoires in COVID-19. Study-level background: Donors in the United States, Italy and Spain gave samples during acute or convalescent COVID-19. T cells, B-cell-depleted T cells, or PBMCs provided the cDNA or gDNA that served as material.

Germline CDR1 is MRHNA and CDR2 is SNTAGT. V was pared by 5 bases and J by 6 bases, with 2 bases of the junction left unmatched. CDR3 length: 13 amino acids. Per the original methods: Estimates of nucleated cell counts were drawn from the amplification of reference gene primers. Produced via immunoSEQ multiplex PCR; TCRdb's table is partial and in-frame only. V and J calls and clone size follow that table, whereas D and trimming were derived from the DNA. The data show 200,000 to 250,000 clones, 83% seen once. The sample was peripheral blood. This TCR was recovered from a woman between 50 and 59 years old with acute or convalescent COVID-19. The rearrangement joins TRBV6-4 to TRBJ2-2, with 8 bases fitting TRBD1. CDR3 loop: CASSTGGAGELFF. The CDR3 DNA reads as TGTGCCAGCAGTACAGGGGGTGCCGGGGAGCTGTTTTTT.